The clone carrying this T cell receptor beta chain has just a few counts. Its matching antigen is unknown. The data stem from a study of identical twins. Study-wide points: Twins showed weaker excess sharing in their beta out-of-frame sequences. The conclusions drew on cross-sectional statistical analysis instead of tracking the same donors.

The germline V gene has CDR1 DFQATT and CDR2 SNEGSKA (reference sequence). The length of the CDR3 is 13 residues. Trimming took off 5 bases at V and 1 base at J, with 9 bases between the two ends. Template switching, a step in the protocol, added a universal primer site, and cDNA carried unique molecular identifiers. TCRdb re-called the 5' RACE reads with MiXCR, one entry per CDR3 protein. The table lists about 660,000 distinct CDR3 sequences, 8.5% to 9.5% of them singletons. In addition, the sample was reused for a study of yellow fever vaccine responses in identical twins.

The V gene is TRBV20-1, the J gene TRBJ2-4; D remains unclear. The clonotype comes from a woman aged 18 to 35 in good health. The sample taken for sequencing was PBMCs. The CDR3 DNA follows: TGCAGTGCTGCTCGGTCGGCCAAAAACATTCAGTACTTC. Amino acid sequence: CSAARSAKNIQYF.